Here is one TCR beta chain with its context. What it binds is unknown. Both 60 Vbeta primers and 13 Jbeta primers went into the PCR. Measured with immunoSEQ multiplex PCR; TCRdb has only the in-frame clones, and not every one. The sample records about 160,000 clones, about 82% being singletons. This CDR3 has 17 residues. The V end was cut by 4 bases, the J end by 5 bases, with 23 bases between. Germline assignment: CDR1 MDHEN and CDR2 SYDVKM. This sample was included in a study of cytomegalovirus exposure and HLA in healthy donors. Overall study findings and caveats: Later, an analysis showed that TCR beta chains associated with HLA were more clonally expanded than others that were equally common. Association of fewer than 20,000 TCR beta sequences with HLA alleles was found at 0.05 false discovery rate in a later analysis.

This receptor was obtained from a male donor in good health and CMV-seronegative. This chain joins TRBV28 and TRBJ2-5; D perhaps matches TRBD2 (5 bases). The sequenced sample was PBMCs. The CDR3 spells CASSSYPIREGNETQYF. CDR3 DNA: TGTGCCAGCAGTTCGTACCCCATCCGGGAAGGTAACGAGACCCAGTACTTC. Full variable domain (outside the CDR3, taken from reference TRBV28 and TRBJ2-5): DVKVTQSSRYLVKRTGEKVFLECVQDMDHENMFWYRQDPGLGLRLIYFSYDVKMKEKGDIPEGYSVSREKKERFSLILESASTNQTSMYLCASSSYPIREGNETQYFGPGTRLLVL.